This TCR beta chain was documented in a study of regulatory T cells in long-lasting Graves disease. This clonotype was seen ten or more times. The CDR3 runs 17 residues. Germline V lookup: CDR1 KGHSY, CDR2 FQNENV. V dropped 0 bases and J dropped 0 bases, with 14 bases sitting between them. The time point here: newly diagnosed GD, antithyroid drugs for less than 3 months. With RNA extracted from PBMCs as input, the TCR library was made. EDTA tubes held about 9.7 milliliters of peripheral blood from each patient. Libraries of TCR beta came from iRepertoire HTBI primers plus Arm-PCR of CDR3 regions. TCRdb re-called the multiplex PCR reads with MiXCR, one entry per CDR3 protein. The sample lists more than 350,000 distinct CDR3 sequences, under 15% occurring once. The same data also went into a second study, on T cells in Graves' hyperthyroidism and ophthalmopathy.

The sequencing here drew on peripheral blood mononuclear cells (PBMCs), taken at new diagnosis, from a patient treated with antithyroid drugs. The chain combines TRBV16 with TRBJ1-2; tentatively, D is TRBD1 (6 bases). This clonotype was obtained from a woman in her 30s with Graves disease. The CDR3 is CASSQSQWDTTNYGYTF. CDR3 nucleotides: TGTGCCAGCAGCCAATCGCAGTGGGACACTACTAACTATGGCTACACCTTC.